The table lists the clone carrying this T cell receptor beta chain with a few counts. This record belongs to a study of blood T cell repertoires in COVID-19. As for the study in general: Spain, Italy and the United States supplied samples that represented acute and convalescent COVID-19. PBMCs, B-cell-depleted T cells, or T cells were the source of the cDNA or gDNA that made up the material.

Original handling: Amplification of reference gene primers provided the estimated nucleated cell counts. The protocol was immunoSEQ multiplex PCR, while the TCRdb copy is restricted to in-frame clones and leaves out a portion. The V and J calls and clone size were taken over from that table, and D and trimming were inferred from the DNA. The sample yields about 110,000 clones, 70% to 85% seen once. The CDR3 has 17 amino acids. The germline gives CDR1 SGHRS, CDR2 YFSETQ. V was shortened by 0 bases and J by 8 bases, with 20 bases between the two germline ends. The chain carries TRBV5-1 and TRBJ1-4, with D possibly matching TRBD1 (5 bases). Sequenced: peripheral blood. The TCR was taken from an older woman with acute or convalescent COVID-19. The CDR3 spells CASSLGGLLYTREKLFF. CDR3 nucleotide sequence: TGCGCCAGCAGCTTGGGGGGCCTCCTTTATACCCGGGAAAAACTGTTTTTT.